This entry describes one TCR beta chain. The data were taken from a study of blood T cell repertoires in COVID-19. Overall study: The samples span acute and convalescent COVID-19 from the United States, Italy and Spain.

The authors' processing: Amplification with reference gene primers provided the estimates of nucleated cell counts. Assay used: immunoSEQ multiplex PCR; TCRdb lists only in-frame clones, some missing. Clone size and the V and J calls come from that table; the DNA yielded D and trimming. The sample records 150,000 to 200,000 clones, about 85% being singletons. Germline V gene data show CDR1 as SGHNT and CDR2 as YYREEE (reference sequence). Between the trimmed V and J ends, which lost 6 bases and 5 bases, there was a span of 14 bases. CDR3 length: 13 residues. This rearrangement joins TRBV5-4 to TRBJ1-2; possible D gene TRBD1, 6 bases. The specimen sequenced was peripheral blood. This sequence was found in an older man with active or convalescent COVID-19. The DNA of the CDR3 is TGTGCCAGCAAATCGACAGGTCTTTATGGCTACACCTTC. It yields the protein CASKSTGLYGYTF.